The rows below give T cell receptor beta chains drawn from one sample of a study of beta chain features in type 1 diabetes. Profiled with immunoSEQ multiplex PCR; TCRdb holds only in-frame clones, not every one. Of hundreds of thousands of clones detected, about 12% appear once; the ten largest clones hold 0.0095% to 0.012%. Input material: naive CD4+ T cells from blood. These receptors were taken from a woman under 30 with type 1 diabetes. Both conserved end residues are part of each CDR3. D genes are given only for firm matches. Only part of the rows carry a size: once, few, many, or a class if the clone is expanded.

CDR3 DNA,CDR3 protein,J gene,clone size,D gene,V gene
TGTGCCAGCAGCGTATCGCTAGATTCGGTTTTCGAGCAGTACTTC,CASSVSLDSVFEQYF,TRBJ2-7,NA,NA,TRBV9
TGTGCCAGCAGTGCCAGGGATACGCAGTATTTT,CASSARDTQYF,TRBJ2-3,NA,NA,TRBV2
TGTGCCAGCACCTTCCCAGCCGGAACAGGGGCCCAAGAGACCCAGTACTTC,CASTFPAGTGAQETQYF,TRBJ2-5,few,TRBD1,TRBV7-2
TGTGCCATCAGCCGAGAGACAGGGACTCAGCCCCAGCATTTT,CAISRETGTQPQHF,TRBJ1-5,few,TRBD1,TRBV10-3
TGTGCCAGCAGCTTAACAGGGGGCTCACCCCTCCACTTT,CASSLTGGSPLHF,TRBJ1-6,NA,TRBD1,TRBV7-2
TGTGCCAGCAGCCCATCTTCCGGGGGGTCCTTATTGGCGTACTTC,CASSPSSGGSLLAYF,TRBJ2-7,few,TRBD2,TRBV11-2
TGTGCCAGCAGCCCTCGGACAGCTCCCTACGAGCAGTACTTC,CASSPRTAPYEQYF,TRBJ2-7,NA,NA,TRBV5-4
TGCGCCAGCAGCCAGACGACAGTTCCTTATCAGCCCCAGCATTTT,CASSQTTVPYQPQHF,TRBJ1-5,NA,NA,TRBV4-3
TGTGCCTGGAGTGCTGCGCGTCACGCCAACTTC,CAWSAARHANF,TRBJ2-7,few,NA,TRBV30
TGTGCCAGCAGCCAGGGAGCGGGACTGGACGAGCAGTACTTC,CASSQGAGLDEQYF,TRBJ2-7,few,TRBD2,TRBV7-2
TGTGCCAGCAGCTTAGGCCAGGGACAGGGAGCTTTCTTT,CASSLGQGQGAFF,TRBJ1-1,NA,TRBD1,TRBV7-8
TGTGCCAGTAGCTATTTGAACACTGAAGCTTTCTTT,CASSYLNTEAFF,TRBJ1-1,NA,NA,TRBV19
TGTGCCAGCAGCCACCAAGGGCAGGGGTCAGGGACAATCTACGAGCAGTACTTC,CASSHQGQGSGTIYEQYF,TRBJ2-7,NA,NA,TRBV14
TGTGCCAGCCGAACTAGTAATCGGGATCCGTATTTT,CASRTSNRDPYF,TRBJ2-3,NA,NA,TRBV7-8
TGTGCCAGCAGCGTGGGCAACACAGATACGCAGTATTTT,CASSVGNTDTQYF,TRBJ2-3,few,NA,TRBV7-9
TGCAGCGCCGACCTAGCGGGAGGGGGGTATACGCAGTATTTT,CSADLAGGGYTQYF,TRBJ2-3,NA,TRBD2,TRBV29-1
TGTGCCAGCAAAACAGGGAGTCACGAGCAGTACTTC,CASKTGSHEQYF,TRBJ2-7,few,NA,TRBV27
TGTGCCAGCAGTTTGGTAGTCAATTATAACTATGGCTACACCTTC,CASSLVVNYNYGYTF,TRBJ1-2,NA,NA,TRBV6-5
TGTGCCAGCAGTTTGGTACAGTTAAGTTACGAGCAGTACTTC,CASSLVQLSYEQYF,TRBJ2-7,few,NA,TRBV28
TGTGCCAGCAGCTTAGCCCGGTTCGGGGCCAACGTCCTGACTTTC,CASSLARFGANVLTF,TRBJ2-6,few,NA,TRBV11-2
TGCAGCGCTGGGGCTCGCCTAAACACCGGGGAGCTGTTTTTT,CSAGARLNTGELFF,TRBJ2-2,NA,NA,TRBV29-1
TGCGCCAGCAGCCAAGACGTGGCCGGGGATGAGCAGTTCTTC,CASSQDVAGDEQFF,TRBJ2-1,NA,NA,TRBV4-1
TGTGCCAGCAGTAAAACTACCGGGACAGTAGCCAAAAACATTCAGTACTTC,CASSKTTGTVAKNIQYF,TRBJ2-4,few,TRBD1,TRBV28
TGTGCCAGCAGCTTTAAACAACAGGAAGCTTTCTTT,CASSFKQQEAFF,TRBJ1-1,few,NA,TRBV7-9
TGTGCCAGCAGCTTAGTGGCGGGACAGAGAAACTATGGCTACACCTTC,CASSLVAGQRNYGYTF,TRBJ1-2,NA,TRBD1,TRBV7-6
TGCGCCAGCAGCTTCGGGAGGCAGGGCATCTACGAGCAGTACTTC,CASSFGRQGIYEQYF,TRBJ2-7,NA,TRBD2,TRBV5-1
TGTGCCAGCTCACCACCCGGGACTAGCAGATACAATGAGCAGTTCTTC,CASSPPGTSRYNEQFF,TRBJ2-1,NA,TRBD2,TRBV18
TGTGCCAGCAGCTTCATCAGAGCGGGGAACACTGAAGCTTTCTTT,CASSFIRAGNTEAFF,TRBJ1-1,few,NA,TRBV7-9
TGTGCCAGCAGCCAATCTGCACGGGATCTGAACACCGGGGAGCTGTTTTTT,CASSQSARDLNTGELFF,TRBJ2-2,NA,NA,TRBV14
TGTGCCAGCAGCGGGGGACTGAGGAATGAAAAACTGTTTTTT,CASSGGLRNEKLFF,TRBJ1-4,NA,NA,TRBV9
TGCGCCAGCGGGAGGCCCCTCCAAAGTGAGCAGTTCTTC,CASGRPLQSEQFF,TRBJ2-1,few,NA,TRBV5-1
TGTGCCAGCAGTGCAGGGACAGGGAACTACGAGCAGTACTTC,CASSAGTGNYEQYF,TRBJ2-7,NA,TRBD1,TRBV9
TGTGCCAGCAAGGGCAGGGCCACCTACGAGCAGTACTTC,CASKGRATYEQYF,TRBJ2-7,few,NA,TRBV27
TGTGCCAGCAGTTTAACACGGGTGCAAGAGACCCAGTACTTC,CASSLTRVQETQYF,TRBJ2-5,few,NA,TRBV27
TGTGCCAGCAGCCTACTGGCGGGACTTAGCTCCTACGAGCAGTACTTC,CASSLLAGLSSYEQYF,TRBJ2-7,NA,NA,TRBV7-2
TGTGCCAGCAGCCCCCGACTAGCGGGAAGTGTGGGAGATACGCAGTATTTT,CASSPRLAGSVGDTQYF,TRBJ2-3,NA,TRBD2,TRBV5-4
TGTGCCAGCTCAACTACAGGGGGGCGCGGCTATGGCTACACCTTC,CASSTTGGRGYGYTF,TRBJ1-2,few,TRBD1,TRBV18
TGCGCCAGCAGCCCCAGGCGGGACCAAGAGACCCAGTACTTC,CASSPRRDQETQYF,TRBJ2-5,NA,NA,TRBV4-1
TGTGCCAGCAGCCAGCCGGGGAGCGTTAGCTACACCTTC,CASSQPGSVSYTF,TRBJ1-2,NA,NA,TRBV14
TGTGCCACTACAGGCAAGAACACCGGGGAGCTGTTTTTT,CATTGKNTGELFF,TRBJ2-2,few,NA,TRBV25-1
TGTGCCAGCAGCCGTCAGGGAAGTCAGCCCCAGCATTTT,CASSRQGSQPQHF,TRBJ1-5,NA,NA,TRBV7-2
TGCGCCAGCAGCCCCAACGGTGGCAATGAGCAGTTCTTC,CASSPNGGNEQFF,TRBJ2-1,NA,NA,TRBV4-1
TGTGCCAGCACCAGGGACAGACTCTATGGCTACACCTTC,CASTRDRLYGYTF,TRBJ1-2,few,TRBD1,TRBV28
TGCGCCAGCAGCTTTACTAGCCCCGGGGAGCTGTTTTTT,CASSFTSPGELFF,TRBJ2-2,few,NA,TRBV5-1
TGCGCCAGCAGCCCCAGCCTGGGCAGGTCCACCTACGAGCAGTACTTC,CASSPSLGRSTYEQYF,TRBJ2-7,NA,NA,TRBV4-3